This T cell receptor beta chain originates from a study of T cells in Graves' hyperthyroidism and ophthalmopathy. Study overall: Once the initial diagnosis was made, peripheral blood was obtained before any treatment.

The CDR3 has 10 residues. The V end lost 5 bases, the J end lost 7 bases, and 8 bases lay between the germline ends. Germline CDR1 SQVTM, CDR2 ANQGSEA. Researchers amplified the TCR beta CDR3 regions from RNA transcripts. The HTBI set primed first-round TCR CDR3 RT-PCR. TCRdb re-analysed the multiplex PCR reads in MiXCR, keeping a single row per CDR3 protein. The sample carries about 480,000 distinct CDR3 sequences, around 14% recorded once. Broader study findings: A model using 13 V-J features told ophthalmopathy apart from stable hyperthyroidism. Among clonotypes expanded in thyroid above 0.001, most were also found in blood.

Source material for PBMCs was over 7.5 ml fresh peripheral blood. In this sample, this clonotype turned up many times. The antigen is not known. The sequencing input was blood. The receptor was isolated from a woman between 18 and 29 years old with Graves' hyperthyroidism. The rearrangement links TRBV29-1 to TRBJ1-2; D is unclear. Here the CDR3 DNA reads TGCAGCGTTTGGGAGATTGGCTACACCTTC. Translation gives CSVWEIGYTF.